A selection of T cell receptor beta chains follows, all from one sample in a study of cytomegalovirus exposure and HLA in healthy donors. The method was immunoSEQ multiplex PCR; TCRdb's version includes in-frame clones alone and lacks a portion of them. The data show 100,000 or so clones, with roughly four fifths seen just once and 8% to 13% held by the top ten. The material sequenced was PBMCs. The source is a man aged 50 to 59 in good health and CMV-seronegative. Both conserved end residues are part of each CDR3. The D gene is left open where the match is weak. A row's size may be missing; if present it is once, few, many or a size class.

D gene | J gene | V gene | clone size | CDR3 protein | CDR3 DNA
TRBD1 | TRBJ1-4 | TRBV28 | . | CASSKGQGASEKLFF | TGTGCCAGCAGTAAAGGACAGGGGGCAAGTGAAAAACTGTTTTTT
TRBD1 | TRBJ2-2 | TRBV6-5 | . | CASSLYRGKNTGELFF | TGTGCCAGCAGTTTATACAGGGGGAAGAACACCGGGGAGCTGTTTTTT
. | TRBJ1-2 | TRBV6-1 | . | CASSEGRANYGYTF | TGTGCCAGCAGTGAAGGCAGGGCGAACTATGGCTACACCTTC
TRBD1 | TRBJ1-2 | TRBV5-5 | . | CASSIGTGGLYGYTF | TGTGCCAGCAGCATTGGGACAGGGGGCCTCTATGGCTACACCTTC
TRBD2 | TRBJ2-1 | TRBV5-1 | . | CASSLAKREDYNEQFF | TGCGCCAGCAGCTTGGCTAAGCGGGAGGACTACAATGAGCAGTTCTTC
. | TRBJ1-1 | TRBV4-1 | . | CASSQEYMNTEAFF | TGCGCCAGCAGCCAAGAGTATATGAACACTGAAGCTTTCTTT
. | TRBJ1-5 | TRBV10-2 | . | CASGGQTSNQPQHF | TGCGCCAGTGGTGGACAAACTAGCAATCAGCCCCAGCATTTT
. | TRBJ1-2 | TRBV7-2 | . | CASNPGGGGYGYTF | TGTGCCAGCAACCCCGGAGGGGGGGGCTATGGCTACACCTTC
TRBD1 | TRBJ2-7 | TRBV19 | once | CASSPRQGAYSYEQYF | TGTGCCAGTAGCCCTCGACAGGGGGCCTACTCCTACGAGCAGTACTTC
. | TRBJ1-5 | TRBV30 | . | CAWSRTGGDQPQHF | TGTGCCTGGAGTCGGACGGGGGGTGATCAACCCCAGCATTTT
. | TRBJ2-4 | TRBV6-6 | . | CASSYTVDKNIQYF | TGTGCCAGCAGTTACACGGTTGACAAAAACATTCAGTACTTC
TRBD1 | TRBJ2-5 | TRBV7-2 | . | CASSPRTGNAETQYF | TGTGCCAGCAGCCCAAGGACAGGGAACGCGGAGACCCAGTACTTC
. | TRBJ1-5 | TRBV30 | . | CAWGNGAGQPQHF | TGTGCCTGGGGCAATGGGGCTGGGCAGCCCCAGCATTTT
TRBD1 | TRBJ2-3 | TRBV7-9 | . | CASSLGTGTTDTQYF | TGTGCCAGCAGCCTCGGGACAGGGACCACAGATACGCAGTATTTT
TRBD2 | TRBJ2-2 | TRBV9 | . | CASKKRELPGELFF | TGTGCCAGCAAAAAGCGGGAGTTGCCCGGGGAGCTGTTTTTT
. | TRBJ1-2 | TRBV27 | . | CASSLYSRYPVYGYTF | TGTGCCAGCAGTTTATATTCCAGATACCCTGTCTATGGCTACACCTTC
TRBD1 | TRBJ1-6 | TRBV6-5 | . | CSVGGQNNSPLHF | TGCTCGGTCGGGGGACAGAATAATTCACCCCTCCACTTT
. | TRBJ2-1 | TRBV7-2 | . | CASSPAGVRYNEQFF | TGTGCCAGCAGCCCCGCCGGGGTAAGATACAATGAGCAGTTCTTC
TRBD2 | TRBJ2-3 | TRBV6-5 | . | CASSGTSGTTDTQYF | TGTGCCAGCAGTGGGACTAGCGGGACAACAGATACGCAGTATTTT
TRBD1 | TRBJ1-1 | TRBV7-9 | . | CASSAGQAEAFF | TGTGCCAGCAGCGCCGGACAGGCTGAAGCTTTCTTT
TRBD2 | TRBJ2-1 | TRBV2 | . | CASSLAGGLYEGFF | TGTGCCAGCAGTTTAGCGGGGGGGCTTTATGAAGGGTTCTTC
. | TRBJ2-7 | TRBV28 | . | CASSTGGTVSYEQYF | TGTGCCAGCAGCACGGGGGGGACAGTCTCCTACGAGCAGTACTTC
. | TRBJ2-2 | TRBV6-8 | . | CASSGTGISGRTGELFF | TGTGCCAGCAGTGGGACAGGGATTAGCGGGAGGACCGGGGAGCTGTTTTTT
TRBD1 | TRBJ1-1 | TRBV5-1 | . | CASSPLDRGRTEAFF | TGCGCCAGCAGCCCGTTAGACAGGGGACGAACTGAAGCTTTCTTT
TRBD1 | TRBJ2-7 | TRBV10-3 | . | CAISELLMGQGTYEQYF | TGTGCCATCAGTGAGTTATTAATGGGACAGGGCACCTACGAGCAGTACTTC
. | TRBJ2-7 | TRBV30 | . | CAWTPHVTTYEQYF | TGTGCCTGGACCCCACACGTTACTACCTACGAGCAGTACTTC
. | TRBJ2-5 | TRBV7-9 | . | CASSFSQGGETQYF | TGTGCCAGCAGCTTCAGTCAAGGAGGAGAGACCCAGTACTTC
TRBD1 | TRBJ2-1 | TRBV28 | . | CASSLFAYRGSYNEQFF | TGTGCCAGCAGTTTATTTGCCTACAGGGGCTCCTACAATGAGCAGTTCTTC
TRBD1 | TRBJ2-7 | TRBV6-5 | once | CASRKQGTYEQYF | TGTGCCAGCAGGAAACAGGGGACCTACGAGCAGTACTTC
. | TRBJ1-5 | TRBV5-5 | . | CASSLRTDINQPQHF | TGTGCCAGCAGCTTAAGGACAGACATAAATCAGCCCCAGCATTTT
. | TRBJ1-1 | TRBV5-1 | . | CASSREGDPNTEAFF | TGCGCCAGCTCCCGGGAGGGGGACCCGAACACTGAAGCTTTCTTT
. | TRBJ2-5 | TRBV7-2 | . | CASSFPGSQETQYF | TGTGCCAGCAGCTTCCCCGGGAGCCAAGAGACCCAGTACTTC
TRBD2 | TRBJ2-1 | TRBV2 | . | CASGGRASYNEQFF | TGTGCCAGCGGGGGGAGGGCCTCCTACAATGAGCAGTTCTTC
. | TRBJ2-7 | TRBV9 | . | CASSPHAAASEQYF | TGTGCCAGCAGCCCTCACGCGGCGGCGAGCGAGCAGTACTTC
TRBD1 | TRBJ1-2 | TRBV28 | . | CASSFVRHSPTGSTF | TGTGCCAGCAGTTTCGTTAGGCATTCCCCGACAGGGTCCACCTTC
TRBD1 | TRBJ2-2 | TRBV19 | . | CASNGRGKTGELFF | TGTGCCAGCAATGGCAGGGGGAAGACCGGGGAGCTGTTTTTT
. | TRBJ1-1 | TRBV5-3 | . | CARSPKGGRNTEAFF | TGTGCCAGAAGCCCGAAGGGAGGGAGGAACACTGAAGCTTTCTTT
TRBD2 | TRBJ2-7 | TRBV5-1 | . | CASSRGLAGGQSYEQYF | TGCGCCAGCAGCCGCGGACTAGCGGGAGGGCAATCCTACGAGCAGTACTTC
. | TRBJ2-5 | TRBV5-4 | . | CASSLAGTQETQYF | TGTGCCAGCAGCTTGGCGGGAACCCAAGAGACCCAGTACTTC
. | TRBJ1-6 | TRBV11-2 | . | CASSPAGIIDSPLHF | TGTGCCAGCAGCCCCGCAGGGATCATCGATTCACCCCTCCACTTT
. | TRBJ1-2 | TRBV30 | . | CAWFRRGPTSYGYTF | TGTGCCTGGTTCAGGCGGGGGCCAACGTCCTATGGCTACACCTTC
TRBD1 | TRBJ1-1 | TRBV5-1 | . | CASSRTGEGEAFF | TGCGCCAGCAGCCGCACAGGGGAAGGTGAAGCTTTCTTT
. | TRBJ2-1 | TRBV6-1 | once | CASQGYNEQFF | TGTGCCTCCCAGGGGTACAATGAGCAGTTCTTC
. | TRBJ2-3 | TRBV18 | . | CASSPGVLTTDTQYF | TGTGCCAGCTCACCAGGAGTGCTGACCACAGATACGCAGTATTTT
. | TRBJ1-1 | TRBV28 | . | CASTLRRGGGPTEAFF | TGTGCCAGCACCCTTCGGAGAGGGGGGGGTCCCACTGAAGCTTTCTTT
TRBD1 | TRBJ2-7 | TRBV5-8 | . | CASSDDPGGRTIEQYF | TGTGCCAGCAGCGACGATCCAGGGGGCCGAACGATCGAGCAGTACTTC
TRBD2 | TRBJ2-2 | TRBV5-4 | . | CASSLASGGARTGELFF | TGTGCCAGCAGCTTGGCTAGCGGGGGGGCCCGCACCGGGGAGCTGTTTTTT
TRBD1 | TRBJ2-2 | TRBV15 | . | CATSMARDSPTGELFF | TGTGCCACCAGCATGGCTAGGGACAGCCCCACCGGGGAGCTGTTTTTT
. | TRBJ1-6 | TRBV6-6 | . | CASRPGGAGSPLHF | TGTGCCAGCAGACCCGGAGGAGCCGGTTCACCCCTCCACTTT
. | TRBJ2-3 | TRBV5-8 | few | CASGFLGQSTDTQYF | TGTGCCAGCGGATTCCTTGGACAGAGCACAGATACGCAGTATTTT
. | TRBJ1-3 | TRBV19 | . | CASSARPPGTGNTIYF | TGTGCCAGTAGTGCCCGGCCTCCAGGGACTGGAAACACCATATATTTT
. | TRBJ2-7 | TRBV6-1 | . | CATLASLSYEQYF | TGTGCCACCCTAGCGTCCCTCTCCTACGAGCAGTACTTC
. | TRBJ1-5 | TRBV19 | . | CASSIDRVQPQHF | TGTGCCAGTAGTATAGACAGGGTCCAGCCCCAGCATTTT
. | TRBJ2-7 | TRBV28 | . | CASSSSRDISYEQYF | TGTGCCAGCAGTTCCTCAAGGGACATTTCCTACGAGCAGTACTTC